The 20 T cell receptor beta chains given below trace back to one sample, sequenced in a study of blood T cells in healthy people across ages. Through a sample-barcoded 5' primer and a J-beta primer mix, a second PCR was run for about 6 to 11 cycles. TCRdb reprocessed the 5' RACE reads with MiXCR, giving one entry per CDR3 protein. The sample records around 1,100,000 distinct CDR3 sequences, about two fifths being singletons. Input material: blood. Every receptor here comes from a man younger than 35 in good health.

The genes are TRBV5-5 and TRBJ2-5; 8 nucleotides line up with TRBD2. Germline loops: CDR1 SGHKS, CDR2 YYEKEE (reference sequence). This CDR3 is built from 16 residues. V shed 2 bases and J 11 bases; nucleotides not matched to a gene: 17. This CDR3 is CASSLSHRGGINEQYF. CDR3 DNA sequence: TGTGCCAGCAGCTTATCCCATCGGGGGGGCATTAATGAGCAGTACTTC.

This clonotype was counted only a few times. The chain couples TRBV10-3 to TRBJ2-2; the D gene is possibly TRBD2 (6 bases). Trimming stripped 10 bases from V and 0 bases from J, with 12 bases between. The CDR3 runs to 14 residues. Per germline, CDR1 ENHRY and CDR2 SYGVKD. This CDR3 reads CATCGISNTGELFF. CDR3 nucleotides: TGTGCCACCTGCGGGATTTCGAACACCGGGGAGCTGTTTTTT.

This clonotype came up a few times. A much bigger clone sits one base away, suggesting this may be a read error. This chain uses TRBV20-1 with TRBJ1-5, with D perhaps matching TRBD1 (6 bases). The germline V gene has CDR1 DFQATT and CDR2 SNEGSKA (reference sequence). Trimming took off 6 bases at V and 1 base at J, with 19 bases between the two ends. The CDR3 is made up of 16 amino acids. For the CDR3, the DNA is TGCAGTGCCCGTACAGGGTTAGTGGGCAGCAATCAGCCCCAGCATTTT. It encodes CSARTGLVGSNQPQHF.

The chain uses TRBV4-1 and TRBJ1-5; 7 positions agree with TRBD1. CDR1 MGHRA and CDR2 YSYEKL come from the germline V gene. This CDR3 region has 15 residues. J gave up 1 base and V 6 bases, and 6 bases lay outside the gene matches. CDR3 sequence: CASRDRVLSNQPQHF. As DNA, the CDR3 is TGCGCCAGCAGAGACAGGGTTCTCAGCAATCAGCCCCAGCATTTT.

This clonotype was counted between two and nine times. The chain is built from TRBV5-8 and TRBJ1-1, with D perhaps matching TRBD1 (5 bases). The CDR3 is made up of 11 amino acids. Trimming pared 10 bases from V and 5 bases from J, leaving 12 bases between. Germline V CDR1 and CDR2: SGHTS, YDEGEE. DNA of the CDR3: TGTGCCGCGGACCGACAGACTGAAGCTTTCTTT. Amino acid sequence: CAADRQTEAFF.

This clonotype occurred a few times. The rearrangement uses TRBV4-1 and TRBJ1-2, with 9 positions matching TRBD1. This CDR3 comprises 15 residues. With V trimmed by 5 bases and J by 0 bases, 4 bases remained unmatched. CDR1 MGHRA and CDR2 YSYEKL come from the germline V gene. The chain's CDR3 is CASSVRDRANYGYTF. DNA of the CDR3: TGCGCCAGCAGCGTTCGGGACAGGGCTAACTATGGCTACACCTTC.

This sequence joins TRBV20-1 and TRBJ2-1, with 7 bases lining up with TRBD2. The CDR3 spans 15 residues. V trimming: 6 bases; J trimming: 10 bases; junction bases outside the gene matches: 18. From germline, CDR1 is DFQATT and CDR2 SNEGSKA (reference sequence). The DNA of the CDR3 is TGCAGTGCACAAACGGGGAGCGGGGCATCCTGGGAGCAGTTCTTC. This translates into CSAQTGSGASWEQFF.

The DNA for the CDR3 is TGTGCCAGCAGCCCAGCCTATTCAAACACTGAAGCTTTCTTT. This codes for CASSPAYSNTEAFF. The chain is built from TRBV11-2 and TRBJ1-1; D gene unclear. The V end lost 5 bases, the J end lost 2 bases, and 12 bases lay between the germline ends. Germline loops: CDR1 SGHAT, CDR2 FQNNGV. The CDR3 totals 14 residues.

The chain employs TRBV20-1 and TRBJ2-1; TRBD2 might be the D (5 bases). Germline V CDR1 and CDR2: DFQATT, SNEGSKA (reference sequence). CDR3 size: 13 residues. V lost 6 bases, J lost 9 bases, and 18 bases lay in between. The CDR3 protein is CSAPINRGIEQFF. CDR3 nucleotide sequence: TGCAGTGCCCCAATAAACCGGGGTATTGAGCAGTTCTTC.

Notes on this clonotype: This may stem from a read error, because a much larger clone lies one nucleotide away. The CDR3 protein is CASSYGRGSSYNEQYF. The DNA of the CDR3 is TGTGCCAGCAGTTACGGTCGGGGGAGCTCCTACAATGAGCAGTACTTC. The chain employs TRBV6-2 or TRBV6-3 and TRBJ2-1, with a weak D call TRBD2 (6 bases). The end of the DNA aligns better with TRBJ2-7, so the J call may be wrong. Germline CDR1 reads MNHEY; CDR2 reads SVGEGT. This CDR3 comprises 16 residues.

J is TRBJ1-4 and V is TRBV4-3; D remains ambiguous. Per germline, CDR1 LGHNA and CDR2 YSLEER. The CDR3 covers 16 residues. The V and J ends lost 4 bases and 3 bases respectively, with 15 bases between them. The DNA of the CDR3 is TGCGCCAGCAGCCCGCATCCGGCAGCTGCTAATGAAAAACTGTTTTTT. The encoded protein is CASSPHPAAANEKLFF.

The chain couples TRBV6-1 to TRBJ2-7, with D uncertain. The germline V gene encodes CDR1 MNHNS and CDR2 SASEGT. Trimming pared 6 bases from V and 10 bases from J, leaving 19 bases between. The CDR3 is 13 amino acids. The CDR3 sequence is CASSATHFRAQYF. CDR3 DNA sequence: TGTGCCAGCAGCGCGACACACTTCCGGGCTCAGTACTTC.

This chain connects TRBV9 to TRBJ2-3; D is possibly TRBD2 (6 bases). Trimming removed 1 base at V and 2 bases at J, with 11 bases between. The CDR3 has 15 amino acids. In germline, CDR1 is SGDLS, CDR2 YYNGEE. The CDR3 sequence is CASSVNGGNTDTQYF. The CDR3 bases are TGTGCCAGCAGCGTAAACGGGGGAAACACAGATACGCAGTATTTT.

The chain couples TRBV14 to TRBJ1-4, with 11 bases lining up with TRBD1. V was pared by 4 bases and J by 3 bases, with 7 bases of the junction left unmatched. Looked up from germline, CDR1 is SGHDN and CDR2 is FVKESK. The CDR3 loop spans 17 amino acids. CDR3: CASSPRTGGRANEKLFF. Here the CDR3 DNA reads TGTGCCAGCAGCCCTAGGACAGGGGGCAGAGCTAATGAAAAACTGTTTTTT. Combining the CDR3 with reference TRBV14 and TRBJ1-4 gives the whole variable domain EAGVTQFPSHSVIEKGQTVTLRCDPISGHDNLYWYRRVMGKEIKFLLHFVKESKQDESGMPNNRFLAERTGGTYSTLKVQPAELEDSGVYFCASSPRTGGRANEKLFFGSGTQLSVL.

CDR3 protein: CASSEQVIKAEAFF. CDR3 nucleotides: TGTGCCAGCAGTGAACAGGTGATTAAGGCTGAAGCTTTCTTT. The J gene is TRBJ1-1, the V gene TRBV2; D ambiguous. The V and J ends lost 2 bases and 6 bases respectively, with 13 bases between them. The CDR3 sequence is 14 residues long. Germline V gene lookup returns CDR1 SNHLY and CDR2 FYNNEI.

V is TRBV7-9 and J is TRBJ2-1, with 7 positions matching TRBD1. V shed 5 bases and J 8 bases; nucleotides not matched to a gene: 9. In germline, CDR1 is SEHNR, CDR2 FQNEAQ (reference sequence). This CDR3 has 14 residues. The CDR3 bases are TGTGCCAGCAGCGCGCGACAGGGAATCGATGAGCAGTTCTTC. Protein product: CASSARQGIDEQFF.

This clonotype was observed a few times. The CDR3 DNA sequence: TGCGCCAGCAGTTCAAAATTCCAGGGTTCGAACACTGAAGCTTTCTTT. Translating it yields CASSSKFQGSNTEAFF. The chain employs TRBV5-1 and TRBJ1-1, with a weak D call TRBD1 (5 bases). CDR3 length: 16 residues. Trimming cost V 5 bases and J 1 base, with 18 bases left between them. Germline V lookup: CDR1 SGHRS, CDR2 YFSETQ.

This clonotype was seen a single time. The rearrangement links TRBV13 to TRBJ2-5; D gene uncertain. V lost 2 bases and J lost 11, with 27 bases in between. Germline CDR1 PRHDT, CDR2 FYEKMQ (reference sequence). The CDR3 sequence is 17 residues long. CDR3: CASSLNLSPATYNEQYF. The DNA for the CDR3 is TGTGCCAGCAGCTTAAATCTCTCCCCAGCGACCTACAATGAGCAGTACTTC.

This clonotype was observed a few times. This sequence joins TRBV4-2 and TRBJ2-1; maybe TRBD1 (5 bases). The V gene lost 4 bases and the J gene lost 2 bases, with 15 bases spanning the gap. Germline CDR1 reads LGHNA; CDR2 reads YNFKEQ. The CDR3 totals 16 residues. As DNA, the CDR3 is TGTGCCAGCAGCCCTTACGGCGACAGTACCTACAATGAGCAGTTCTTC. Translated: CASSPYGDSTYNEQFF.

This clonotype was seen more than once but under ten times. The chain combines TRBV12-3 or TRBV12-4 with TRBJ1-5; the D is unclear. The CDR3 extends over 19 amino acids. Trimming took 2 bases from V and 1 from J, leaving 21 bases between them. The DNA for the CDR3 is TGTGCCAGCAGTTTACAAGTGGCCCCTGGAGCAAAGAGCAATCAGCCCCAGCATTTT. It is translated as CASSLQVAPGAKSNQPQHF.